The present T cell receptor beta chain was sequenced within a study of radiotherapy plus CTLA-4 blockade in lung cancer. Study-level background: Under 20% of patients responded objectively, and roughly 30% achieved disease control.

Germline CDR1 and CDR2: LGHNT and FRNRAP. The V segment lost 6 bases and the J segment 4 bases; nucleotides outside the gene matches: 8. The CDR3 totals 14 residues. Focal radiation plus CTLA-4 blockade with ipilimumab was administered to patients who had chemo-refractory metastatic non-small-cell lung cancer. This clone has only a few counts. TCRdb's table, derived via immunoSEQ multiplex PCR, lists solely in-frame clones and lacks some. The sample shows roughly 45,000 clones, more than 60% of them seen only once. The clonotype originates from a human donor with non-small cell lung cancer who had a partial response to radiotherapy plus ipilimumab. This sequence joins TRBV12-5 and TRBJ1-2, with 7 bases aligning to TRBD1. The material was peripheral blood, obtained from a patient treated with radiotherapy plus ipilimumab. The CDR3 loop is CASGQGDSIYGYTF. CDR3 bases: TGTGCTAGTGGCCAAGGGGACAGCATCTATGGCTACACCTTC.